A single sample gave rise to the 20 T cell receptor beta chains below, sequenced in a study of T-cell reconstitution after alpha-beta-depleted transplantation in children (dated by TCRdb to the mid-2010s). The receptor library was made with PCR. The run used an Illumina HiSeq 2500. TCR libraries were prepared with molecular barcoding, using unique molecular identifiers to normalize TCRbeta repertoire quantification. In-frame beta chains were kept once TCRdb had trimmed the public reads at Q25 with fastp and called clones with MiXCR. Every CDR3 protein is listed once, alongside the most common genes and DNA of its rows. Recorded for this sample are 700,000 to 950,000 distinct CDR3 sequences; about 16% of them occurred a single time. Roughly 5% of the sample is in the top ten clones. The treatment or condition label, read with the paper, signifies: allogeneic hematopoietic cell transplantation with graft depleted of TCRalphabeta T cells and CD19 B cells.

The material sequenced was PBMCs, mostly from graft donor cells, taken 360 days after TCRalphabeta/CD19-depleted stem cell transplant. The receptors originated from a male patient between 10 and 17 years old who had a stem cell transplant for acute lymphoblastic leukemia, so the T cells may come from the graft donor.

Ten or more counts support this clonotype. The V call is TRBV11-2, the J call TRBJ2-5; TRBD2 matches 14 bases. The CDR3 covers 15 residues. Germline trimming cut 4 bases from V and 4 bases from J; bases unmatched to any gene: 2. Germline CDR1 is SGHAT and CDR2 is FQNNGV. The CDR3 DNA sequence: TGTGCCAGCAGCTCCGGGACTAGCGGGAGAGAGACCCAGTACTTC. This gives the protein CASSSGTSGRETQYF.

This clonotype was observed many times. The CDR3 here is CATSNTGANTEAFF. The CDR3 nucleotides read TGTGCCACCAGCAACACAGGGGCGAACACTGAAGCTTTCTTT. The chain carries TRBV24-1 and TRBJ1-1; 7 bases line up with TRBD1. The germline V gene has CDR1 KGHDR and CDR2 SFDVKD. The CDR3 length is 14 residues. V dropped 7 bases and J dropped 1; count of bases not matched to a gene: 5.

This clonotype was recorded a few times. The V gene is TRBV19, the J gene TRBJ1-5, with D maybe TRBD1 (6 bases). Between the trimmed V and J ends, which lost 6 bases and 9 bases, there was a span of 21 bases. The germline CDR1 and CDR2 sequences are LNHDA and SQIVND (reference sequence). CDR3 length: 15 amino acids. For the CDR3, the DNA is TGTGCCAGTAGGGAAACAGGGTCGGCCCATCGGCCCCAGCATTTT. Its protein is CASRETGSAHRPQHF.

There are a few counts of this clonotype. The chain employs TRBV7-2 and TRBJ2-1, with D possibly being TRBD2 (6 bases). Trimming removed 3 bases at V and 8 bases at J, with 14 bases between. Germline V CDR1 and CDR2: SGHTA, FQGNSA. CDR3 length equals 14 residues. The CDR3 sequence: CASSFLGLLDEQFF. The CDR3, as DNA: TGTGCCAGCAGCTTCCTAGGACTATTGGATGAGCAGTTCTTC.

There are a few counts of this clonotype. The chain employs TRBV12-3 or TRBV12-4 and TRBJ1-2, with a possible D match to TRBD1 (6 bases). V was trimmed by 8 bases and J by 5 bases, leaving 21 bases between them. The CDR3 extends over 15 amino acids. Here the CDR3 DNA reads TGTGCCAGCCGCAGGGGTACTGCGGGATGGTATGGCTACACCTTC. It yields the protein CASRRGTAGWYGYTF.

The sample holds a few counts of this clonotype. The rearrangement joins TRBV5-5 to TRBJ1-6; D is unclear. In germline, CDR1 is SGHKS, CDR2 YYEKEE (reference sequence). The CDR3 is 12 residues long. Trimming took off 0 bases at V and 14 bases at J, with 9 bases between the two ends. CDR3 bases: TGTGCCAGCAGCTTGGTTGTTGGGACCCTCCACTTT. This translates into CASSLVVGTLHF. The complete variable domain, with remaining parts taken from reference TRBV5-5 and TRBJ1-6, reads DAGVTQSPTHLIKTRGQQVTLRCSPISGHKSVSWYQQVLGQGPQFIFQYYEKEERGRGNFPDRFSARQFPNYSSELNVNALLLGDSALYLCASSLVVGTLHFGNGTRLTVT.

This clonotype was detected only a few times. The gene calls are TRBV15 and TRBJ2-4; a possible D gene is TRBD2 (5 bases). Per the germline V gene, CDR1 is LNHNV and CDR2 is YYDKDF (reference sequence). CDR3 length: 18 residues. V was pared by 1 base and J by 0 bases, with 16 bases between. CDR3 residues: CATSRGSSGGLAKNIQYF. In DNA, the CDR3 is TGTGCCACCAGCAGAGGTTCGAGCGGCGGACTAGCCAAAAACATTCAGTACTTC.

This clonotype was seen more than once but under ten times. The V gene is TRBV10-3, the J gene TRBJ2-1; 9 nucleotides agree with TRBD2. CDR1 is ENHRY, CDR2 SYGVKD, per germline. V shed 1 base, J shed 10 bases, and the junction held 8 bases outside the gene matches. CDR3 size: 15 residues. The CDR3 nucleotides read TGTGCCATCAGTGAGTGGAATAGCGGGAGTGACGAGCAGTTCTTC. It is translated as CAISEWNSGSDEQFF.

This clonotype was seen a handful of times. The chain combines TRBV7-9 with TRBJ1-1, with TRBD1 matching 7 bases. Unmatched junction bases numbered 7, after V lost 2 bases and J lost 1 base. The germline CDR1 and CDR2 sequences are SEHNR and FQNEAQ (reference sequence). This CDR3 spans 16 amino acids. The CDR3 DNA is TGTGCCAGCAGCTTAAGAGGGGGCAGAGGGAACACTGAAGCTTTCTTT. This gives the protein CASSLRGGRGNTEAFF.

This clonotype was found a few times. The gene calls are TRBV7-6 and TRBJ2-6, with 11 bases matching TRBD2. There are 17 residues in the CDR3. Germline-derived CDR1 and CDR2 are SGHVS and FNYEAQ. The V segment lost 2 bases and the J segment 0 bases; nucleotides outside the gene matches: 0. As DNA, the CDR3 is TGTGCCAGCAGCTTAACTAGCGGGAGCTCTGGGGCCAACGTCCTGACTTTC. Translation gives CASSLTSGSSGANVLTF.

The rearrangement uses TRBV29-1 and TRBJ1-2, with D possibly being TRBD1 (6 bases). The V gene's germline CDR1 is SQVTM and CDR2 ANQGSEA. The CDR3 is 14 residues long. V dropped 6 bases and J dropped 5 bases, with 19 bases sitting between them. DNA for the CDR3: TGCAGCGTCCGCACAGGGCATCTTGGGTATGGCTACACCTTC. Its translation: CSVRTGHLGYGYTF.

The chain links TRBV20-1 to TRBJ2-2; the D is unclear. The germline V gene has CDR1 DFQATT and CDR2 SNEGSKA (reference sequence). With 3 bases removed from V and 3 bases from J, the gap between germline ends came to 11 bases. The CDR3 consists of 14 residues. In DNA, the CDR3 is TGCAGTGCTAGGCCCCCCCCTCACACCGGGGAGCTGTTTTTT. As protein: CSARPPPHTGELFF.

This clonotype has a handful of counts. The V call is TRBV10-3, the J call TRBJ2-3; no definite D call. The CDR3 is 13 amino acids. V was trimmed by 10 bases and J by 5 bases, leaving 16 bases between them. The germline gives CDR1 ENHRY, CDR2 SYGVKD. The CDR3 sequence: CATRTPREDTQYF. CDR3 nucleotide sequence: TGTGCCACCCGGACCCCAAGGGAAGATACGCAGTATTTT.

Written as DNA, the CDR3 is TGTGCCAGCAGCGTAGGGCTCGGTTCGGGGTCGGAGACCCAGTACTTC. This translates into CASSVGLGSGSETQYF. The chain is built from TRBV9 and TRBJ2-5, with TRBD2 as a possible D gene (5 bases). Per the germline V gene, CDR1 is SGDLS and CDR2 is YYNGEE. The CDR3 spans 16 residues. The V gene lost 0 bases and the J gene lost 5 bases, with 17 bases spanning the gap. Complete variable domain (other parts from reference TRBV9 and TRBJ2-5): DSGVTQTPKHLITATGQRVTLRCSPRSGDLSVYWYQQSLDQGLQFLIQYYNGEERAKGNILERFSAQQFPDLHSELNLSSLELGDSALYFCASSVGLGSGSETQYFGPGTRLLVL.

In this sample, this clonotype turned up a few times. This chain connects TRBV12-3 or TRBV12-4 to TRBJ2-1; D gene unclear. The CDR3 has 17 amino acids. The ends were cut back, 4 bases at V and 1 base at J, with 17 bases in the middle. The CDR3 loop reads CASSSRLESISYNEQFF. DNA for the CDR3: TGTGCCAGCAGTTCACGGCTAGAGTCGATATCCTACAATGAGCAGTTCTTC.

Only one count was recorded for this clonotype. V and J are TRBV11-2 and TRBJ2-5; no clear D gene. The CDR3 consists of 16 residues. Germline-derived CDR1 and CDR2 are SGHAT and FQNNGV. The germline V and J ends were trimmed by 4 bases and 5 bases, with 20 bases remaining between them. CDR3 nucleotide sequence: TGTGCCAGCAGCTCCTCGGCGTCGCGAAGCTGGGAGACCCAGTACTTC. Its translation is CASSSSASRSWETQYF.

There are a few counts of this clonotype. V gene TRBV2 combines with J gene TRBJ2-4; a weak D match, TRBD1 (5 bases). The CDR3 spans 15 residues. CDR1 is SNHLY, CDR2 FYNNEI, per germline. V dropped 5 bases and J dropped 1 base, with 12 bases sitting between them. CDR3 loop: CASSHRSLAKNIQYF. The CDR3, as DNA: TGTGCCAGCAGTCACAGGAGCTTGGCCAAAAACATTCAGTACTTC. Combining the CDR3 with reference TRBV2 and TRBJ2-4 gives the whole variable domain EPEVTQTPSHQVTQMGQEVILRCVPISNHLYFYWYRQILGQKVEFLVSFYNNEISEKSEIFDDQFSVERPDGSNFTLKIRSTKLEDSAMYFCASSHRSLAKNIQYFGAGTRLSVL.

The rearrangement joins TRBV2 to TRBJ2-2, with D tentatively TRBD1 (6 bases). V was pared by 4 bases and J by 6 bases, with 12 bases between. Germline lookup yields CDR1 SNHLY and CDR2 FYNNEI. This CDR3 is built from 14 residues. CDR3 in amino acids: CASSGTRGSGELFF. The CDR3 region has the DNA TGTGCCAGCAGTGGCACCAGGGGCTCCGGGGAGCTGTTTTTT. Full variable domain (outside the CDR3, taken from reference TRBV2 and TRBJ2-2): EPEVTQTPSHQVTQMGQEVILRCVPISNHLYFYWYRQILGQKVEFLVSFYNNEISEKSEIFDDQFSVERPDGSNFTLKIRSTKLEDSAMYFCASSGTRGSGELFFGEGSRLTVL.

This chain joins TRBV18 and TRBJ2-7, with a tentative D call TRBD2 (5 bases). The CDR3 is 14 amino acids. Trimming left V 6 bases short and J 5 bases short, with 17 bases between. CDR1 KGHSH and CDR2 LQKENI come from the germline V gene. CDR3 in DNA: TGTGCCAGCTCTTACCAACGGGATAGAGACGAGCAGTACTTC. Amino acid sequence: CASSYQRDRDEQYF.

V gene TRBV2 combines with J gene TRBJ2-1; 12 nucleotides align to TRBD2. The CDR3 extends over 15 amino acids. Germline-derived CDR1 and CDR2 are SNHLY and FYNNEI. V trimming: 6 bases; J trimming: 4 bases; junction bases outside the gene matches: 4. The CDR3 DNA follows: TGTGCCAGCAGGTTACTAGCGGGAGGTTACAATGAGCAGTTCTTC. This encodes CASRLLAGGYNEQFF.